This TCR beta chain was found in a study of blood T cells in healthy people across ages. Through a sample-barcoded 5' primer and a J-beta primer mix, a second PCR was run for about 6 to 12 cycles. Via MiXCR, TCRdb re-called the 5' RACE reads, giving one row per CDR3 protein. The sample records around 780,000 distinct CDR3 sequences, 25% to 30% being singletons. This CDR3 comprises 13 residues. Trimming stripped 2 bases from V and 6 bases from J, with 9 bases between. Germline values: CDR1 SGHKS, CDR2 YYEKEE (reference sequence). This clonotype was recorded many times. These records were also assigned to another study, of T cells of mothers and their children. That publication notes: It was related mother-child pairs that showed slightly higher overlap than unrelated pairs, without reaching significance.

The V and J genes are TRBV5-5 and TRBJ2-1; D not resolved. The sample was blood. This receptor was identified in a boy younger than 18 in good health. The CDR3 DNA is TGTGCCAGCAGCTTTTCCCTCGGCAATGAGCAGTTCTTC. It specifies CASSFSLGNEQFF.